Shown below are 26 T cell receptor beta chains from a single sample sequenced in a study of blood T cell repertoires in COVID-19. Clones were read by immunoSEQ multiplex PCR, and TCRdb kept only the in-frame ones, dropping some. The data show around 200,000 clones, 88% seen once. The specimen sequenced was peripheral blood. These receptors were obtained from a man younger than 35 with active or convalescent COVID-19.

This chain connects TRBV9 to TRBJ1-2; unclear D gene. The CDR3 runs to 14 residues. The germline V gene encodes CDR1 SGDLS and CDR2 YYNGEE. V was cut by 5 bases and J by 2 bases, with 13 bases left in between. CDR3 protein: CASRRFAGNYGYTF. CDR3 sequence (DNA): TGTGCCAGCAGAAGGTTCGCAGGAAACTATGGCTACACCTTC.

The rearrangement links TRBV7-9 to TRBJ2-7, with D possibly TRBD2 on 5 matching bases. CDR1 is SEHNR and CDR2 is FQNEAQ in the germline V gene (reference sequence). This CDR3 region has 12 residues. The V and J ends lost 8 bases and 3 bases respectively, with 11 bases between them. The CDR3 sequence: CASGTDFYEQYF. The CDR3 coding sequence is TGTGCCAGCGGAACGGACTTCTACGAGCAGTACTTC.

This clone was observed once. The DNA for the CDR3 is TGTGCCAGTAGGACTCCCGGGTCCGGGGAGCTGTTTTTT. Translated: CASRTPGSGELFF. The rearrangement joins TRBV19 to TRBJ2-2; the D is unclear. Germline V gene lookup returns CDR1 LNHDA and CDR2 SQIVND (reference sequence). V was pared by 6 bases and J by 6 bases, with 11 bases between. This CDR3 has 13 residues.

This clone occurred once. The chain combines TRBV4-3 with TRBJ2-7; D ambiguous. The V and J ends lost 1 base and 0 bases respectively, with 7 bases between them. CDR3 length equals 14 residues. Germline V CDR1 and CDR2: LGHNA, YSLEER. The CDR3 here is CASSQGGISYEQYF. For the CDR3, the DNA is TGCGCCAGCAGCCAAGGAGGCATCTCCTACGAGCAGTACTTC.

This clone showed up just a few times. The chain links TRBV6-5 to TRBJ1-6; D is ambiguous. Trimming removed 0 bases at V and 11 bases at J, with 8 bases between. The CDR3 runs to 13 residues. CDR1 is MNHEY, CDR2 SVGAGI, per germline. The CDR3, as DNA: TGTGCCAGCAGTTACTCGGGAGTGGCACCCCTCCACTTT. This encodes CASSYSGVAPLHF.

J is TRBJ2-3 and V is TRBV2; no definite D call. The CDR3 sequence is 14 residues long. Trimming left V 5 bases short and J 6 bases short, with 15 bases between. Germline V gives CDR1 SNHLY, CDR2 FYNNEI. The CDR3 nucleotides read TGTGCCAGCAGTAGAGCCGAAAACGTGGATACGCAGTATTTT. It encodes CASSRAENVDTQYF.

The V and J genes are TRBV3-1 (or the pseudogene TRBV3-2) and TRBJ1-3, with D unclear. Trimming shortened V by 2 bases and J by 9 bases, and 11 bases separated the two germline ends. The CDR3 spans 13 residues. Germline lookup yields CDR1 LGHDT and CDR2 YNNKEL (reference sequence). The CDR3 sequence is CASSQRGGGTIYF. Here the CDR3 DNA reads TGTGCCAGCAGCCAACGTGGAGGTGGCACCATATATTTT.

The chain links TRBV28 to TRBJ2-7; the match to TRBD2 covers 10 bases. Looked up from germline, CDR1 is MDHEN and CDR2 is SYDVKM. The CDR3 has 17 residues. J gave up 2 bases and V 6 bases, and 13 bases lay outside the gene matches. The CDR3 here is CASSPASGSFFAYEQYF. For the CDR3, the DNA is TGTGCCAGCAGCCCAGCTAGCGGGAGTTTCTTCGCCTACGAGCAGTACTTC. The entire variable domain, with the rest obtained from reference TRBV28 and TRBJ2-7, is as follows: DVKVTQSSRYLVKRTGEKVFLECVQDMDHENMFWYRQDPGLGLRLIYFSYDVKMKEKGDIPEGYSVSREKKERFSLILESASTNQTSMYLCASSPASGSFFAYEQYFGPGTRLTVT.

This clone turned up a few times. The chain couples TRBV2 to TRBJ1-3, with D maybe TRBD1 (6 bases). Germline V gene data show CDR1 as SNHLY and CDR2 as FYNNEI. The CDR3 is made up of 15 amino acids. Trimming shortened V by 3 bases and J by 6 bases, and 15 bases separated the two germline ends. The CDR3 protein is CASSEGRGRVNTIYF. The CDR3 nucleotides are TGTGCCAGCAGTGAGGGCAGGGGCCGAGTAAACACCATATATTTT.

The V and J genes are TRBV5-6 and TRBJ1-3, with TRBD1 matching over 7 bases. The CDR3 length is 17 residues. Germline CDR1 reads SGHDT; CDR2 reads YYEEEE. The V gene end was trimmed by 4 bases and the J gene end by 0 bases; junction bases not matched to a gene: 10. The chain's CDR3 is CASSGNRGPISGNTIYF. CDR3 bases: TGTGCCAGCAGCGGTAACAGGGGTCCCATCTCTGGAAACACCATATATTTT.

V and J are TRBV5-1 and TRBJ2-2; 12 bases align to TRBD2. This CDR3 spans 18 amino acids. CDR1 and CDR2 from the germline V gene are SGHRS and YFSETQ. V shed 4 bases and J 7 bases; nucleotides not matched to a gene: 14. The CDR3 bases are TGCGCCAGCAGCCTTCACCCCACGACTAGCGGGAGTATCGGGGAGCTGTTTTTT. Translating it yields CASSLHPTTSGSIGELFF. Full variable domain (rest looked up from reference TRBV5-1 and TRBJ2-2): KAGVTQTPRYLIKTRGQQVTLSCSPISGHRSVSWYQQTPGQGLQFLFEYFSETQRNKGNFPGRFSGRQFSNSRSEMNVSTLELGDSALYLCASSLHPTTSGSIGELFFGEGSRLTVL.

The chain joins TRBV15 to TRBJ2-2; 8 bases are a match to TRBD1. Germline trimming cut 0 bases from V and 0 bases from J; bases unmatched to any gene: 3. This CDR3 contains 17 residues. CDR1 is LNHNV and CDR2 is YYDKDF in the germline V gene (reference sequence). CDR3 nucleotide sequence: TGTGCCACCAGCAGAGATAGACAGGGGCCGAACACCGGGGAGCTGTTTTTT. Amino acids: CATSRDRQGPNTGELFF.

The rearrangement uses TRBV15 and TRBJ2-3, with 11 bases identical to TRBD2. The CDR3 sequence is 17 residues long. V gave up 1 base and J gave up 1 base; unmatched junction bases: 4. Germline assignment: CDR1 LNHNV and CDR2 YYDKDF (reference sequence). The CDR3 protein is CATSRGGLAARTDTQYF. CDR3 nucleotides: TGTGCCACCAGCAGAGGGGGACTAGCGGCACGCACAGATACGCAGTATTTT.

This chain links TRBV5-4 with TRBJ2-6, with TRBD1 as a possible D gene (6 bases). V was cut by 4 bases and J by 1 base, with 18 bases left in between. The CDR3 contains 18 residues. Germline assignment: CDR1 SGHNT and CDR2 YYREEE (reference sequence). The CDR3, as DNA: TGTGCCAGCAGCCCTTCGCCGCAGGGGTTGTCTGGGGCCAACGTCCTGACTTTC. Translated, it gives CASSPSPQGLSGANVLTF.

The chain is built from TRBV7-9 and TRBJ1-2, with 10 bases aligning to TRBD1. V lost 4 bases and J lost 7; bases outside the gene matches: 12. CDR3 length equals 16 residues. Per germline, CDR1 SEHNR and CDR2 FQNEAQ (reference sequence). The CDR3 loop reads CASSWVGGTGATGYTF. In nucleotides, the CDR3 is TGTGCCAGCAGCTGGGTAGGGGGGACAGGGGCTACTGGCTACACCTTC. The variable domain in full, completed from reference TRBV7-9 and TRBJ1-2, reads DTGVSQNPRHKITKRGQNVTFRCDPISEHNRLYWYRQTLGQGPEFLTYFQNEAQLEKSRLLSDRFSAERPKGSFSTLEIQRTEQGDSAMYLCASSWVGGTGATGYTFGSGTRLTVV.

The gene calls are TRBV6-6 and TRBJ2-7; the match to TRBD1 covers 7 bases. The germline CDR1 and CDR2 sequences are MNHNY and SVGAGI (reference sequence). CDR3 length: 14 amino acids. The junction had 4 bases not matched to a gene; V was cut back by 1 base and J by 4 bases. The CDR3 nucleotides are TGTGCCAGCAGTTACTTGGGACAGCCGTACGAGCAGTACTTC. Encoded protein: CASSYLGQPYEQYF.

The chain has TRBV29-1 and TRBJ1-1; 7 positions agree with TRBD1. Looked up from germline, CDR1 is SQVTM and CDR2 is ANQGSEA. Trimming at V came to 7 bases and at J to 2 bases, leaving 4 bases not matched to a gene. The CDR3 has 12 residues. The CDR3 protein is CSGRQGNTEAFF. As DNA, the CDR3 is TGCAGCGGCCGACAGGGCAACACTGAAGCTTTCTTT.

V and J are TRBV5-1 and TRBJ2-5; D unclear. The CDR3 consists of 15 residues. Germline CDR1 SGHRS, CDR2 YFSETQ. V dropped 4 bases and J dropped 0 bases, with 13 bases sitting between them. In DNA form, the CDR3 reads TGCGCCAGCAGCCTTGACCGCAGGTACCAAGAGACCCAGTACTTC. Residues: CASSLDRRYQETQYF.

This chain connects TRBV7-3 to TRBJ1-2; TRBD1 matches at 7 bases. Germline V lookup: CDR1 SGHTA, CDR2 FQGTGA. J gave up 4 bases and V 7 bases, and 12 bases lay outside the gene matches. The CDR3 is made up of 15 amino acids. The CDR3 region is CASTFREGAGYGYTF. CDR3 nucleotides: TGTGCCAGCACTTTTCGGGAGGGGGCAGGCTATGGCTACACCTTC.

The V call is TRBV3-1 (or the pseudogene TRBV3-2), the J call TRBJ2-2; 8 bases fit TRBD2. CDR1 is LGHDT and CDR2 is YNNKEL in the germline V gene (reference sequence). This CDR3 region has 20 residues. V was clipped by 4 bases and J by 0 bases; unmatched bases: 16. The CDR3 reads CASSPTLGLASTANTGELFF. For the CDR3, the DNA is TGTGCCAGCAGCCCAACCCTAGGACTAGCATCAACCGCGAACACCGGGGAGCTGTTTTTT.

V and J are TRBV3-1 (or the pseudogene TRBV3-2) and TRBJ2-3; the D gene is possibly TRBD2 (5 bases). Trimming pared 2 bases from V and 3 bases from J, leaving 9 bases between. The germline gives CDR1 LGHDT, CDR2 YNNKEL (reference sequence). The length of the CDR3 is 14 residues. The CDR3 DNA is TGTGCCAGCAGCCAACAAGTAGCGACAGATACGCAGTATTTT. This codes for CASSQQVATDTQYF.

The rearrangement links TRBV6-5 to TRBJ1-2; tentative D call: TRBD1 (6 bases). Trimming stripped 7 bases from V and 2 bases from J, with 17 bases between. There are 15 residues in the CDR3. Germline V gene data show CDR1 as MNHEY and CDR2 as SVGAGI. This CDR3 reads CASKWTVGTNYGYTF. The CDR3 nucleotides read TGTGCCAGCAAGTGGACAGTGGGGACGAACTATGGCTACACCTTC.

CDR3 amino acids: CASSTSGRKGELFF. The CDR3 DNA sequence: TGCGCCAGCAGCACTAGCGGGAGAAAGGGGGAGCTGTTTTTT. The V gene is TRBV5-1, the J gene TRBJ2-2; 11 bases line up with TRBD2. CDR3 length: 14 amino acids. In germline, CDR1 is SGHRS, CDR2 YFSETQ. V was clipped by 4 bases and J by 8 bases; unmatched bases: 4.

The genes are TRBV18 and TRBJ2-7; 8 positions agree with TRBD1. Germline V gene sequence: CDR1 KGHSH, CDR2 LQKENI. The length of the CDR3 is 14 residues. Trimming removed 6 bases from V and 0 bases from J; junction bases left unmatched: 4. CDR3 DNA: TGTGCCAGCTCCAAGACAGGGGACTCCTACGAGCAGTACTTC. It codes for CASSKTGDSYEQYF.

This clone was found a few times. V usage is TRBV7-9 and J usage is TRBJ1-2, with 7 bases lining up with TRBD1. The CDR3 totals 13 residues. Trimming removed 5 bases from V and 7 bases from J; junction bases left unmatched: 7. The germline V gene encodes CDR1 SEHNR and CDR2 FQNEAQ (reference sequence). The CDR3 reads CASSPTGSSGYTF. The CDR3 bases are TGTGCCAGCAGCCCGACAGGGTCGAGTGGCTACACCTTC. Combining the CDR3 with reference TRBV7-9 and TRBJ1-2 gives the whole variable domain DTGVSQNPRHKITKRGQNVTFRCDPISEHNRLYWYRQTLGQGPEFLTYFQNEAQLEKSRLLSDRFSAERPKGSFSTLEIQRTEQGDSAMYLCASSPTGSSGYTFGSGTRLTVV.

In regard to this clone: The same CDR3 is also encoded by other DNA sequences in this sample. This chain joins TRBV12-3 or TRBV12-4 and TRBJ1-6, with D hard to call. Trimming left V 5 bases short and J 7 bases short, with 9 bases between. CDR3 size: 13 residues. CDR3: CASSLGGNSPLHF. The CDR3 DNA reads TGTGCCAGCAGTCTAGGCGGGAATTCACCCCTCCACTTT.